The clone carrying this T cell receptor (beta chain) was detected only once. Its matching antigen is unknown. The data originate from a study of Tregs in tolerant kidney transplant recipients. The overall study: Sorting of CD4+CD25+CD127- cells followed roughly 3-day belatacept mixed lymphocyte reactions, sometimes with roughly 5-day graft donor restimulation. The study, taken as a whole, reports: Biological reproducibility was not directly addressed in this study.

The ends were cut back, 1 base at V and 2 bases at J, with 16 bases in the middle. Per the germline V gene, CDR1 is LGHNT and CDR2 is FRNRAP. The CDR3 has 17 amino acids. Data came from immunoSEQ multiplex PCR; TCRdb stores just in-frame clones and leaves some out. The sample gives just under 45,000 clones, just under 97% of which show up once; 0.37% is in the top ten. V gene TRBV12-5 combines with J gene TRBJ2-3; possibly TRBD1 or TRBD2 for D (6 bases each). The specimen was Tregs from blood cultured with allogeneic cells. The clonotype was recovered from a human donor in good health. The CDR3 loop is CASGLGLTGAATDTQYF. CDR3 DNA: TGTGCTAGTGGTTTGGGCCTCACGGGGGCAGCCACAGATACGCAGTATTTT.